This T cell receptor beta chain was captured in a study of early T cells in non-severe SARS-CoV-2 infection. MiXCR, applied by TCRdb to the 5' RACE reads, yields one record per CDR3 protein. The table includes some 35,000 distinct CDR3 sequences, around 5% detected once. The germline V gene encodes CDR1 SGHAT and CDR2 FQNNGV. The CDR3 has 15 amino acids. The J segment lost 0 bases and the V segment lost 5 bases, leaving 6 bases of the junction unmatched. The table lists this clonotype with many counts. The chain joins TRBV11-2 to TRBJ1-2; 7 nucleotides match TRBD1. The TCR comes from an adult who was a healthcare worker with PCR-confirmed SARS-CoV-2 infection or an uninfected control (not recorded which). The sequenced sample consisted of whole blood. The CDR3 region has the DNA TGTGCCAGCAGCCCGTCCGGGACAGCTAACTATGGCTACACCTTC. Its protein is CASSPSGTANYGYTF. Complete variable domain (other parts from reference TRBV11-2 and TRBJ1-2): EAGVAQSPRYKIIEKRQSVAFWCNPISGHATLYWYQQILGQGPKLLIQFQNNGVVDDSQLPKDRFSAERLKGVDSTLKIQPAKLEDSAVYLCASSPSGTANYGYTFGSGTRLTVV.